This T cell receptor beta chain was captured by sequencing in a study of blood T cell repertoires in COVID-19. Background on the study: Acute-phase and convalescent COVID-19 samples originated in the United States, Italy and Spain.

The CDR3 runs to 15 residues. The germline V gene encodes CDR1 MDHEN and CDR2 SYDVKM. Trimming cost V 2 bases and J 4 bases; bases outside gene matches: 7. Repertoires were generated with immunoSEQ multiplex PCR, while TCRdb's copy carries only in-frame clones and drops some. The sample lists around 99,000 clones; roughly 82% were seen once. Sequenced input: peripheral blood. The V and J genes are TRBV28 and TRBJ2-7; 8 bases fit TRBD1. This clonotype was sampled from a woman older than 75 with active or convalescent COVID-19. The chain's CDR3 is CASSLGYRGEYEQYF. The CDR3 DNA reads TGTGCCAGCAGTTTAGGATACAGGGGGGAATACGAGCAGTACTTC.